The T cell receptor beta chain under discussion was sequenced for a study of regulatory T cells in long-lasting Graves disease. There are 15 residues in the CDR3. The V end was cut by 4 bases, the J end by 7 bases, with 19 bases between. From germline, CDR1 is SGHTA and CDR2 FQGTGA. Time point denoted: persistent/refractory GD, antithyroid drugs over 5 years with positive TRAb. Generation of the TCR library employed RNA extracted from PBMCs. HTBI primers from iRepertoire and Arm-PCR of CDR3 regions yielded the TCR beta libraries. TCRdb ran MiXCR on the multiplex PCR reads and lists one entry per CDR3 protein. The data show 700,000 or so distinct CDR3 sequences, 25% to 35% seen once.

The TCR was taken from a female donor with Graves disease. Specimen: peripheral blood mononuclear cells (PBMCs), collected when the disease was refractory, from a patient treated with antithyroid drugs. The chain has TRBV7-3 and TRBJ1-2; no reliable D call. The CDR3 coding sequence is TGTGCCAGCAGCTCCGCGGCCGGGCATAGTAGTGGCTACACCTTC. This codes for CASSSAAGHSSGYTF.